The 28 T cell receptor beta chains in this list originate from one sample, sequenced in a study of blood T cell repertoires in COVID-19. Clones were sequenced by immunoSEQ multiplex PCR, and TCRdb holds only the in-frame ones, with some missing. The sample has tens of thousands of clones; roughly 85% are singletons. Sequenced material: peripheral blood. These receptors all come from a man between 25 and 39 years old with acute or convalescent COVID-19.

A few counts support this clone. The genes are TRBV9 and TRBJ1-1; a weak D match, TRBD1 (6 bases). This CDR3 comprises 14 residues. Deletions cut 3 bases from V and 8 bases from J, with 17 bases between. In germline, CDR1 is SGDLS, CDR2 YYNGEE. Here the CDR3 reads CASSATLTGMEAFF. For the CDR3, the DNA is TGTGCCAGCAGCGCAACACTAACAGGGATGGAAGCTTTCTTT.

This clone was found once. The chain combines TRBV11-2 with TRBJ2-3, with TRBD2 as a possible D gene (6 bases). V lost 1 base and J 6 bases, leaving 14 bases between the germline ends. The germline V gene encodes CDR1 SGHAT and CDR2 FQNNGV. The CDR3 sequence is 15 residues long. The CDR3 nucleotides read TGTGCCAGCAGCTTAGTTGCGGGATTATCGGATACGCAGTATTTT. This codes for CASSLVAGLSDTQYF. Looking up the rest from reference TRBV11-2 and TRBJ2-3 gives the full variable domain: EAGVAQSPRYKIIEKRQSVAFWCNPISGHATLYWYQQILGQGPKLLIQFQNNGVVDDSQLPKDRFSAERLKGVDSTLKIQPAKLEDSAVYLCASSLVAGLSDTQYFGPGTRLTVL.

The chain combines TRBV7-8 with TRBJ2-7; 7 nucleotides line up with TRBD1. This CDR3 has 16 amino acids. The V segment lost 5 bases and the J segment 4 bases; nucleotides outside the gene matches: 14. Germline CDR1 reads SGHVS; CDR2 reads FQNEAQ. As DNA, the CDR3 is TGTGCCAGCAGCCTAGGCGCCGGGACAGACACTTACGAGCAGTACGTC. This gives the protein CASSLGAGTDTYEQYV.

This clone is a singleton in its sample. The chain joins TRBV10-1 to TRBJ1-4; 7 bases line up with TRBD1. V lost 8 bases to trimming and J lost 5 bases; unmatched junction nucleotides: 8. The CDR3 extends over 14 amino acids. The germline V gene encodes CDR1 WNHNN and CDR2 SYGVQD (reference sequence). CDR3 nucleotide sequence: TGCGCCAGCGGCGCCGGGACAGAGAATGAAAAACTGTTTTTT. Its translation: CASGAGTENEKLFF.

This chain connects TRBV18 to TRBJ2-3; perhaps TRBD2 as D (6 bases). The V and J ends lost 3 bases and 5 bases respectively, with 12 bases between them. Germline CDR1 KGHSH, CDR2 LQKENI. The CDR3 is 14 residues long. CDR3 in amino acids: CASSPSGEEDTQYF. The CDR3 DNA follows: TGTGCCAGCTCACCTTCCGGGGAGGAAGATACGCAGTATTTT. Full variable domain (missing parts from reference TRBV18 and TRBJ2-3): NAGVMQNPRHLVRRRGQEARLRCSPMKGHSHVYWYRQLPEEGLKFMVYLQKENIIDESGMPKERFSAEFPKEGPSILRIQQVVRGDSAAYFCASSPSGEEDTQYFGPGTRLTVL.

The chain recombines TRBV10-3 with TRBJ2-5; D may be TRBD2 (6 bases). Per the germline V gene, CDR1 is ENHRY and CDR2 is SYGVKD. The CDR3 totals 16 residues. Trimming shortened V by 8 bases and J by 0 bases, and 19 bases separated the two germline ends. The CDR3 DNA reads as TGTGCCATCTGGGGGGAGAACATCTCGTACCAAGAGACCCAGTACTTC. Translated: CAIWGENISYQETQYF.

The CDR3 DNA reads as TGCGCCAGCAGCTGGGGACAGGCGAACACTGAAGCTTTCTTT. It is translated as CASSWGQANTEAFF. The chain uses TRBV5-1 and TRBJ1-1, with TRBD1 matching over 8 bases. Germline lookup yields CDR1 SGHRS and CDR2 YFSETQ. Losses at the gene ends were 3 bases for V and 1 base for J; bases not matched to a gene: 2. The CDR3 totals 14 residues. The full variable domain, its missing parts supplied by reference TRBV5-1 and TRBJ1-1, is KAGVTQTPRYLIKTRGQQVTLSCSPISGHRSVSWYQQTPGQGLQFLFEYFSETQRNKGNFPGRFSGRQFSNSRSEMNVSTLELGDSALYLCASSWGQANTEAFFGQGTRLTVV.

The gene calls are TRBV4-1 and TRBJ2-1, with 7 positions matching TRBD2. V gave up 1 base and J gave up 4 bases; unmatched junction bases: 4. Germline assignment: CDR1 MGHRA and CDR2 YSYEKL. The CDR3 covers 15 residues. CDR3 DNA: TGCGCCAGCAGCCAAGCCCTAGCGGAGTACAATGAGCAGTTCTTC. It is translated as CASSQALAEYNEQFF.

CDR3 region: CASSLGGKVGEQFF. In nucleotides, the CDR3 is TGTGCCAGCAGCTTGGGCGGGAAGGTGGGCGAGCAGTTCTTC. This rearrangement joins TRBV27 to TRBJ2-1; D might be TRBD2 (6 bases). The CDR3 is 14 amino acids. V lost 6 bases and J lost 10, with 19 bases in between. CDR1 is MNHEY and CDR2 is SMNVEV in the germline V gene (reference sequence).

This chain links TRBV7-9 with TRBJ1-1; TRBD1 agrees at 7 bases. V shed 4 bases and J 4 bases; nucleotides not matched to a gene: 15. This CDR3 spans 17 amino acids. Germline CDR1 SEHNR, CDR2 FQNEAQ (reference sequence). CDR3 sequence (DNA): TGTGCCAGCAGCTCCCCTTGGACAGGAAAGAAGGGCACTGAAGCTTTCTTT. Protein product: CASSSPWTGKKGTEAFF.

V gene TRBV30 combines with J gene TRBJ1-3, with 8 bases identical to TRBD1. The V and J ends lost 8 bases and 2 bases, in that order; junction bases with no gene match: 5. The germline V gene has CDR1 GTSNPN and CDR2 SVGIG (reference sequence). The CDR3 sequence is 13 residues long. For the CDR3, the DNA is TGTGCCGGCTACAGGGGGACTGGAAACACCATATATTTT. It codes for CAGYRGTGNTIYF.

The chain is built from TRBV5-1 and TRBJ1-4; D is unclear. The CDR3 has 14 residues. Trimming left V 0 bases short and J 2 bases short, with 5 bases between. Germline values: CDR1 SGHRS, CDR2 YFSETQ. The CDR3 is CASSLVSTNEKLFF. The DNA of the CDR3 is TGCGCCAGCAGCTTGGTGTCTACTAATGAAAAACTGTTTTTT.

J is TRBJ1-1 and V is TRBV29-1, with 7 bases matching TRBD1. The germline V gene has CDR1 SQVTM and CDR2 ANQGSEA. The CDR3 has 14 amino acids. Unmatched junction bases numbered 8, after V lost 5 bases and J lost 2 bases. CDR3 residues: CSVQQGNRNTEAFF. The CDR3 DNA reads TGCAGCGTTCAACAGGGGAACCGAAACACTGAAGCTTTCTTT.

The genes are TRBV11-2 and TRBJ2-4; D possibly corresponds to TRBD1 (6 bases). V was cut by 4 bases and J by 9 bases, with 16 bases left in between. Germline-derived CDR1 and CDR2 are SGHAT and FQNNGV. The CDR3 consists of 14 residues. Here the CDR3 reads CASSSNRDTVIQYF. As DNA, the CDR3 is TGTGCCAGCAGCTCCAACCGGGACACCGTCATTCAGTACTTC.

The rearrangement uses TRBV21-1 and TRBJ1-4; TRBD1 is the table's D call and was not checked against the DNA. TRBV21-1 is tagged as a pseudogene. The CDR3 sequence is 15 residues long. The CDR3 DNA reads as TGTGCCAGCAGCATAATACATCCAACTAATGAAAAACTGTTTTTT. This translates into CASSIIHPTNEKLFF.

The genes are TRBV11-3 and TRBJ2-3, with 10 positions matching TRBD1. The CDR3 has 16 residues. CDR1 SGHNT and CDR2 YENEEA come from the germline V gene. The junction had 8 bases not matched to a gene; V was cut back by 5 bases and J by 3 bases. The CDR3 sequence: CASSDRTGGGTDTQYF. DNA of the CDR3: TGTGCCAGCAGCGACCGGACAGGGGGTGGTACAGATACGCAGTATTTT.

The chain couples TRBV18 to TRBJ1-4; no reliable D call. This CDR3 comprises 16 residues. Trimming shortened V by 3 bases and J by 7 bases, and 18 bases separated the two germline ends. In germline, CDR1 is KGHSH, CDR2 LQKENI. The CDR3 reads CASSPYGERLAEKLFF. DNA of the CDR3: TGTGCCAGCTCACCCTACGGGGAGAGATTAGCTGAAAAACTGTTTTTT. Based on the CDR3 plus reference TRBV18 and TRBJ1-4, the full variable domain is NAGVMQNPRHLVRRRGQEARLRCSPMKGHSHVYWYRQLPEEGLKFMVYLQKENIIDESGMPKERFSAEFPKEGPSILRIQQVVRGDSAAYFCASSPYGERLAEKLFFGSGTQLSVL.

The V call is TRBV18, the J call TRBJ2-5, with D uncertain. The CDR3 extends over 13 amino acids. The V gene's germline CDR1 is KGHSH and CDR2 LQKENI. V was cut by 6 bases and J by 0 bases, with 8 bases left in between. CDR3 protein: CASSSANQETQYF. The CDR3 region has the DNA TGTGCCAGCTCGTCCGCGAACCAAGAGACCCAGTACTTC.

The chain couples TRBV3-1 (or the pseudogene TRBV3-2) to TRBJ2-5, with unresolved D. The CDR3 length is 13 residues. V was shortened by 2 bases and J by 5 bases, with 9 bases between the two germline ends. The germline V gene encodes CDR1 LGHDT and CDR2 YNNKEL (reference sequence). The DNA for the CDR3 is TGTGCCAGCAGCCAACTCGACGGGGAGACCCAGTACTTC. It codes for CASSQLDGETQYF.

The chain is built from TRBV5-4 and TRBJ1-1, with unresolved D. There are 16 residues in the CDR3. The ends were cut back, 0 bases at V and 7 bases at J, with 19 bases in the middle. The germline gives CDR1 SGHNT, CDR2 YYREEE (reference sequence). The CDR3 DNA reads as TGTGCCAGCAGCTTGGAGACGGGGTCCTCATTGGATGAAGCTTTCTTT. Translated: CASSLETGSSLDEAFF.

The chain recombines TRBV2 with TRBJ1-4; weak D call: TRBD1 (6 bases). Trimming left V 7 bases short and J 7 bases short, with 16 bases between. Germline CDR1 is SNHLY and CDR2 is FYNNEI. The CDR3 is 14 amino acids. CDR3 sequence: CASTQGIGSEKLFF. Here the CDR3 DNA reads TGTGCCAGCACCCAGGGGATAGGTAGTGAAAAACTGTTTTTT.

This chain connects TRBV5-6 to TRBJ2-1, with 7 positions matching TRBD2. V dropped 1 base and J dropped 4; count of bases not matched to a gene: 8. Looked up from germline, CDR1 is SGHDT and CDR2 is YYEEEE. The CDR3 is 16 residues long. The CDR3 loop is CASSLTTSAPYNEQFF. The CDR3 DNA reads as TGTGCCAGCAGCTTGACCACTAGCGCCCCATACAATGAGCAGTTCTTC. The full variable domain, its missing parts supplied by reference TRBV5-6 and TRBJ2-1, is DAGVTQSPTHLIKTRGQQVTLRCSPKSGHDTVSWYQQALGQGPQFIFQYYEEEERQRGNFPDRFSGHQFPNYSSELNVNALLLGDSALYLCASSLTTSAPYNEQFFGPGTRLTVL.

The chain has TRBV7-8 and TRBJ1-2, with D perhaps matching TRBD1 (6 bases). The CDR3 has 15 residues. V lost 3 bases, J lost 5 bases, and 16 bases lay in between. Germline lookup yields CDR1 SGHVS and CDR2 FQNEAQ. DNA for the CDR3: TGTGCCAGCAGCTTTTCCAGGGGAAAAGGGTATGGCTACACCTTC. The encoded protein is CASSFSRGKGYGYTF.

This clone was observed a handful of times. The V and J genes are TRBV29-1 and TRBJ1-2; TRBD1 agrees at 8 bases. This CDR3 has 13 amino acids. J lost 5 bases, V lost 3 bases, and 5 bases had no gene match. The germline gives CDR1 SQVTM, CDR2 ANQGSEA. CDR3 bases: TGCAGCGTTGAGGACAGGGAGGAGTATGGCTACACCTTC. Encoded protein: CSVEDREEYGYTF.

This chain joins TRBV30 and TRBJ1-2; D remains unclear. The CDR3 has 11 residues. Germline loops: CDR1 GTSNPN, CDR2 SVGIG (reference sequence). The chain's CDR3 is CVFGENYGYTF. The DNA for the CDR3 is TGTGTTTTCGGGGAAAACTATGGCTACACCTTC.

CDR3: CASSVDRGWNTEAFF. The CDR3 region has the DNA TGTGCCAGCAGCGTGGACAGGGGATGGAACACTGAAGCTTTCTTT. The chain links TRBV5-4 to TRBJ1-1, with 9 positions matching TRBD1. The CDR3 loop spans 15 amino acids. The trim removed 4 bases at V and 1 base at J, leaving 5 bases unmatched. Per germline, CDR1 SGHNT and CDR2 YYREEE (reference sequence).

CDR3 in DNA: TGTGCCAGCAGTACACCCGGGACAGGAAACTATGGCTACACCTTC. Protein: CASSTPGTGNYGYTF. The V call is TRBV28, the J call TRBJ1-2; TRBD1 matches 8 bases. The germline V gene has CDR1 MDHEN and CDR2 SYDVKM. The CDR3 has 15 amino acids. V lost 5 bases, J lost 2 bases, and 7 bases stayed unmatched.

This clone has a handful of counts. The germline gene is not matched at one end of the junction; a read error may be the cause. This CDR3 is CASSLAGLRVHF. For the CDR3, the DNA is TGTGCCAGCAGCTTAGCGGGACTGAGGGTTCACTTC. The chain couples TRBV11-1 to TRBJ1-2; D might be TRBD1 (5 bases). The CDR3 extends over 12 amino acids. Germline CDR1 SGHAT, CDR2 FQDESV (reference sequence).